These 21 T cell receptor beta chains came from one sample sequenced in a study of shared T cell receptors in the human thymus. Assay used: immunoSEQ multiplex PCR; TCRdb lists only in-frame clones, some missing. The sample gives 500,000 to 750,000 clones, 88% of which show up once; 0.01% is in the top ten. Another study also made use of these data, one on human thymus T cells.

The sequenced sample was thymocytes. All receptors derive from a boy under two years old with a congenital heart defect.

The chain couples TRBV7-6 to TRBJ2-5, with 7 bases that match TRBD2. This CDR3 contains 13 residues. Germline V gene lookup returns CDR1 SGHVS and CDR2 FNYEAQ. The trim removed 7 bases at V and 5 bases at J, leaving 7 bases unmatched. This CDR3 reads CASNREDEETQYF. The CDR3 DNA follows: TGTGCCAGCAACCGGGAGGATGAGGAGACCCAGTACTTC.

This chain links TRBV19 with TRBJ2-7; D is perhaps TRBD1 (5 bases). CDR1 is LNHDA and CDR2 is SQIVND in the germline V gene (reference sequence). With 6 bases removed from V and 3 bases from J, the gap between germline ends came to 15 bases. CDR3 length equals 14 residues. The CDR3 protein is CASSTDTDNYEQYF. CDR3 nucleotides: TGTGCCAGTAGCACGGACACCGACAACTACGAGCAGTACTTC.

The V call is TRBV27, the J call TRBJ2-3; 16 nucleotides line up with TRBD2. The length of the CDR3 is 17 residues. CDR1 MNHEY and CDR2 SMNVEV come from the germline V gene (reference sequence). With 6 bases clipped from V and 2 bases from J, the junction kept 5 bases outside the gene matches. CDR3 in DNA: TGTGCCAGCAGAGAGGGACTAGCGGGAGGGGTCACAGATACGCAGTATTTT. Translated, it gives CASREGLAGGVTDTQYF.

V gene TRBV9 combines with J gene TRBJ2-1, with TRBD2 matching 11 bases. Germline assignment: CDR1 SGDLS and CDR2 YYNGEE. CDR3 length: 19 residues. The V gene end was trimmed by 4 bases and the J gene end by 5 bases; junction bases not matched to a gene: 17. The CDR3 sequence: CASSPCGDPGLAENNEQFF. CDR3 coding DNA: TGTGCCAGCAGCCCATGTGGGGACCCGGGACTAGCGGAGAACAATGAGCAGTTCTTC.

The CDR3 sequence: CASSEALTGVRPNEQFF. Written as DNA, the CDR3 is TGTGCCAGCAGTGAAGCCCTGACAGGGGTACGCCCTAATGAGCAGTTCTTC. The genes are TRBV6-1 and TRBJ2-1, with 8 bases that match TRBD1. CDR1 is MNHNS and CDR2 is SASEGT in the germline V gene. Trimming at V came to 0 bases and at J to 7 bases, leaving 11 bases not matched to a gene. The CDR3 consists of 17 residues.

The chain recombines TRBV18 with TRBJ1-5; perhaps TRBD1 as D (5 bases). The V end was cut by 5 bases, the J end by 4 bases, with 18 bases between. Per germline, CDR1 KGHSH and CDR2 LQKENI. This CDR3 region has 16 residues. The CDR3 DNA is TGTGCCAGCTCAGAGAGCCCATTACGGGGGAATCAGCCCCAGCATTTT. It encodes CASSESPLRGNQPQHF.

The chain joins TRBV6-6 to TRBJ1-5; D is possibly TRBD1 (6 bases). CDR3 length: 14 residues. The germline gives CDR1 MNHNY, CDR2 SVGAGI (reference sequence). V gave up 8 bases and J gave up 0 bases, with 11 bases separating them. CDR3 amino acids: CASVTGNSNQPQHF. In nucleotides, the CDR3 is TGTGCCAGCGTTACAGGGAATAGCAATCAGCCCCAGCATTTT.

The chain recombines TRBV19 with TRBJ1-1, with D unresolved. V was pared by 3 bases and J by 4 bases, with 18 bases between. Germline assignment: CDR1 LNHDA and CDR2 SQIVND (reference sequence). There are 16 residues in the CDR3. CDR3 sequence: CASSILASLFATEAFF. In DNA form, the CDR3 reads TGTGCCAGTAGTATTCTGGCTTCTCTGTTCGCCACTGAAGCTTTCTTT.

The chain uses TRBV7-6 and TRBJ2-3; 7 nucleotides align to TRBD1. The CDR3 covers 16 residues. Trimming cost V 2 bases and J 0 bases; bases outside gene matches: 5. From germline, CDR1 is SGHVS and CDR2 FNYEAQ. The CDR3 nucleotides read TGTGCCAGCAGCTTATTCCAGGGGGTTAGCACAGATACGCAGTATTTT. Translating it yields CASSLFQGVSTDTQYF.

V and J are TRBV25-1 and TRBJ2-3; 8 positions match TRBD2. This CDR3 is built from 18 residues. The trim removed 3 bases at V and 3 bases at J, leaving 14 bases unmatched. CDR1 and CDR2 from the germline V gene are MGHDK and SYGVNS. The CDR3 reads CASSDLHGRAVGTDTQYF. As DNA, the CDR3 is TGTGCCAGCAGTGACCTCCACGGGAGGGCGGTGGGTACAGATACGCAGTATTTT.

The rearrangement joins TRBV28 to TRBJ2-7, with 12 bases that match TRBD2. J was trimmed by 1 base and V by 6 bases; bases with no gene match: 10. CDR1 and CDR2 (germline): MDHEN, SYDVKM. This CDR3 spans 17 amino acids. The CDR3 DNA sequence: TGTGCCAGCAGCCGGACTAGCGGGACACAGAGTTCCTACGAGCAGTACTTC. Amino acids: CASSRTSGTQSSYEQYF.

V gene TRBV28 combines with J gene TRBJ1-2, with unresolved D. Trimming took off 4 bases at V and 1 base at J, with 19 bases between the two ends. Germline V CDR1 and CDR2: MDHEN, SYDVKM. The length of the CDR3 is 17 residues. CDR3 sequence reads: CASSSRGPRHINYGYTF. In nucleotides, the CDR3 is TGTGCCAGCAGTTCCCGAGGGCCGAGACATATTAACTATGGCTACACCTTC.

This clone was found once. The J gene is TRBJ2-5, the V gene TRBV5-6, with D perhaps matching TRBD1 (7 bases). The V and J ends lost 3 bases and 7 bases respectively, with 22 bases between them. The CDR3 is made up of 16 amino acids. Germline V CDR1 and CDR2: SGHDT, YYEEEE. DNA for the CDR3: TGTGCCAGCAGCTCCGGGGGACAGCCCTTGGTCGGGACCCAGTACTTC. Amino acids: CASSSGGQPLVGTQYF.

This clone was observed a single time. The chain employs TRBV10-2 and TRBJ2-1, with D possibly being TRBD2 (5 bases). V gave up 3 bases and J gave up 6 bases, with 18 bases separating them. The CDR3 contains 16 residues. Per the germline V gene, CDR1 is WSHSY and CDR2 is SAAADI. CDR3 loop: CASSDRDGLRGNEQFF. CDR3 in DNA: TGCGCCAGCAGTGATCGCGATGGTCTCCGGGGCAATGAGCAGTTCTTC.

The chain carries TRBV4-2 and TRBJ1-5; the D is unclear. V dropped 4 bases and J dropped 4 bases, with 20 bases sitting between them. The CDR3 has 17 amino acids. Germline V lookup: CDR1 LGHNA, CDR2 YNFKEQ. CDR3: CASSPTGSGVGNQPQHF. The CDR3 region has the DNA TGTGCCAGCAGCCCTACCGGTAGCGGGGTAGGAAATCAGCCCCAGCATTTT.

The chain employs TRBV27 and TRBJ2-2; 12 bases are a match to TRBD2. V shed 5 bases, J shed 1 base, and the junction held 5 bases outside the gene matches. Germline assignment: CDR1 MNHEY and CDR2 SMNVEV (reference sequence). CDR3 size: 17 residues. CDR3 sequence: CASSPGLAGKNTGELFF. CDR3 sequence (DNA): TGTGCCAGCAGTCCAGGACTAGCGGGAAAGAACACCGGGGAGCTGTTTTTT.

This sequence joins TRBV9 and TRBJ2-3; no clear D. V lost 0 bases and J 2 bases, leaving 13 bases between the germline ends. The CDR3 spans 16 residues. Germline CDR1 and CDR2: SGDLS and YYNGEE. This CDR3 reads CASSVGGRPSTDTQYF. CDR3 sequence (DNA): TGTGCCAGCAGCGTAGGAGGCCGACCATCCACAGATACGCAGTATTTT.

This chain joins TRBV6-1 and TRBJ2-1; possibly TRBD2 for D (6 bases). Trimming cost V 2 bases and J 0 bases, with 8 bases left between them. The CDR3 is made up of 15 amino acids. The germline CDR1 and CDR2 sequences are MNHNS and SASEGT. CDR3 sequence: CASSEPTSSYNEQFF. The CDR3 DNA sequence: TGTGCCAGCAGTGAACCGACTAGCTCCTACAATGAGCAGTTCTTC.

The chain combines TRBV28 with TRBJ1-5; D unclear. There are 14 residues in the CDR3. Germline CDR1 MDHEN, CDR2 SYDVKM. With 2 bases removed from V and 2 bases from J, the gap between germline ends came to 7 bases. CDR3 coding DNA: TGTGCCAGCAGTTTACGAGGGTGCAATCAGCCCCAGCATTTT. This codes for CASSLRGCNQPQHF.

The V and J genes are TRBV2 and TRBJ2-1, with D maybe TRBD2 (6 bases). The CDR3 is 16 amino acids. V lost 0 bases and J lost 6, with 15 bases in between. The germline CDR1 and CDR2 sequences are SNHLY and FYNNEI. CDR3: CASSEAPGVRSNEQFF. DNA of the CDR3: TGTGCCAGCAGTGAAGCGCCGGGAGTACGGAGCAATGAGCAGTTCTTC.

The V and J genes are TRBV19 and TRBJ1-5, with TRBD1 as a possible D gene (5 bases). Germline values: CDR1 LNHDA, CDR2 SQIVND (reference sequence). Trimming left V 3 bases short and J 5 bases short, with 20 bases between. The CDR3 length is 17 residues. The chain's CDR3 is CASSIGVGREVYQPQHF. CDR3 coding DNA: TGTGCCAGTAGTATCGGAGTGGGCAGGGAAGTTTATCAGCCCCAGCATTTT.